Below, one T cell receptor (beta chain) is given with its context. Its specificity is not known. Germline CDR1 SGDLS, CDR2 YYNGEE. Unmatched junction bases numbered 8, after V lost 4 bases and J lost 5 bases. The CDR3 is 15 amino acids. The method was immunoSEQ multiplex PCR; TCRdb's version includes in-frame clones alone and lacks a portion of them. Found here are around 1.9 million clones, 93% of them singletons; the top ten hold 1.5% to 2%. CD45RO-negative cells were positively selected for CCR7, leaving out terminally differentiated effector memory CD45RA+ cells. The sample belongs to a study of shared clonotypes between healthy human individuals. Study-wide results and limits: Non-shared clonotypes were found to have lower generation probabilities than the clonotypes that were shared by all four of the sorted-subset donors. Shared across a handful of donors were 4% to 6% of the naive CD4 clonotypes.

This rearrangement joins TRBV9 to TRBJ2-2; 7 bases fit TRBD1. The receptor comes from a man between 18 and 35 years old in good health. Some clones in this sample may be carry-over from other donors' samples. The sequenced sample was naive CD8+ T cells from PBMCs. The CDR3 coding sequence is TGTGCCAGCAGCATAGGACAGGACGGGACCGGGGAGCTGTTTTTT. Translating it yields CASSIGQDGTGELFF.